These T cell receptor beta chains were read from a single sample in a study of T cell responses to AZD1222 COVID-19 vaccine. Repertoires were generated with immunoSEQ multiplex PCR, while TCRdb's copy carries only in-frame clones and drops some. The sample consists of 95,000 to 150,000 clones, about 88% of them appearing once. Sequenced material: peripheral blood, taken on day 0 of AZD1222 vaccination. These receptor sequences come from an adult in good health. The conserved cysteine and the conserved F or W are not part of the CDR3 here. Part of the rows lack a size; the others show once, few, many or a class for expanded clones.

NA	TRBJ1-1	TRBV10-3	AIRGTGTHTEAF
NA	TRBJ2-2	TRBV7-6	ASSLVAGGMENTGELF
NA	TRBJ1-1	TRBV6-5	ASSTRGREDTEAF
NA	TRBJ2-3	TRBV9	ASSLATSGGGTDTQY
once	TRBJ1-2	TRBV29-1	SVTQGASNGYT
few	TRBJ1-1	TRBV12-3/TRBV12-4	ASTKRGSGAF
NA	TRBJ2-1	TRBV5-4	ASSLGGGAGNEQF
NA	TRBJ2-1	TRBV19	ASSSGSSGYNEQF
once	TRBJ1-4	TRBV4-3	ASSQDPRQARINEKLF
NA	TRBJ1-5	TRBV7-8	ASSLQQGSNQPQH
NA	TRBJ1-2	TRBV4-3	ASSQVPGQGNLGYT
NA	TRBJ1-2	TRBV9	ASSGGRGSGYT
once	TRBJ1-1	TRBV30	AWDWGNTEAF
NA	TRBJ1-6	TRBV10-3	AISPRGGSSYNSPLH
NA	TRBJ1-5	TRBV18	ASSPSGYSNQPQH
NA	TRBJ2-7	TRBV3-1/TRBV3-2	ASSHSREQY
NA	TRBJ1-6	TRBV5-1	ASSPNGQGNSPLH
NA	TRBJ1-1	TRBV5-5	ASSITPTTEAF
once	TRBJ2-7	TRBV4-2	ASSQDLVGLAGYEQY
NA	TRBJ2-3	TRBV5-5	ASSLALQGRGDTQY
NA	TRBJ2-3	TRBV6-5	ASSYSQALGTDTQY
NA	TRBJ2-7	TRBV7-9	ASSGGAGFDEQY
NA	TRBJ1-5	TRBV19	ASSQRTGNQPQH
NA	TRBJ1-3	TRBV18	ASSPRGTREGNTIY
NA	TRBJ1-4	TRBV5-1	ASSLSPGDREKLF